This T cell receptor beta chain was identified during a study of T cell responses to AZD1222 COVID-19 vaccine. Broader study findings: Spike-specific TCR repertoires showed rising breadth and depth after two AZD1222 doses.

Sequencing used immunoSEQ multiplex PCR; TCRdb keeps in-frame clones, though not all of them. The sample shows 100,000 or so clones, more than 85% of them seen only once. To note about this clone: What it recognizes is unknown.

The sample in question was peripheral blood, obtained 28 days after the second AZD1222 dose. The TCR originated in an adult who received the AZD1222 COVID-19 vaccine.

In nucleotides, the CDR3 is TGTGCCAGCAGCCTCCGGGAGCGGGGCTACACCTTC. As protein: CASSLRERGYTF. V usage is TRBV3-1 (or the pseudogene TRBV3-2) and J usage is TRBJ1-2; no clear D. The CDR3 is 12 amino acids. V was shortened by 4 bases and J by 8 bases, with 11 bases between the two germline ends. Germline V gene data show CDR1 as LGHDT and CDR2 as YNNKEL (reference sequence).